This section outlines one T cell receptor (beta chain) sequence together with its context. Its matching antigen is unknown. Sequencing used immunoSEQ version 4 in survey mode. Some clones are missing from TCRdb's copy, which holds only in-frame ones; the method was immunoSEQ multiplex PCR. The sample contains tens of thousands of clones, around 76% of which appear only once. The data were obtained in a study of persistence of HIV-infected CD4 T cells. Stimulation used approximately 9.1 ug/mL lysate from CMV-infected fibroblasts. CD40L/CD69 double-negative CD45RO-high memory CD4+ T cells were collected. CD4+ T cell counts exceeded 400 cells/uL; CMV serology was positive. The sample in question was CD4+ T cells sorted from PBMCs after approximately 18-hour stimulation, obtained from a patient who received antiretroviral therapy. The sequence derives from an adult woman with HIV who was CMV-seropositive.

CDR3 sequence: CASSSLLTGVIYEQYF. The CDR3 coding sequence is TGTGCCAGCAGCTCCCTTCTGACAGGGGTCATTTACGAGCAGTACTTC. The V gene is TRBV7-9, the J gene TRBJ2-7, with 8 bases fitting TRBD1. From germline, CDR1 is SEHNR and CDR2 FQNEAQ (reference sequence). V trimming: 4 bases; J trimming: 4 bases; junction bases outside the gene matches: 12. The CDR3 loop spans 16 amino acids.